Listed below are T cell receptor beta chains from one sample, sequenced in a study of response to subunit inactivated influenza vaccine. TCRdb reprocessed the RT-PCR reads with MiXCR, giving one entry per CDR3 protein. The table lists about 780,000 distinct CDR3 sequences, 15% to 20% of them singletons. Sequenced here: PBMCs from blood, sampled more than 4 days after vaccination. These receptors were obtained from a man aged 45-60 years who received an inactivated influenza vaccine. The CDR3 runs from the conserved cysteine through the conserved F or W.

V gene	J gene	CDR3 protein
TRBV20-1	TRBJ2-7	CSARQGTDEQYF
TRBV24-1	TRBJ2-3	CATSAELARQYF
TRBV7-8	TRBJ2-3	CAIGGVDTQYF
TRBV4-1	TRBJ2-1	CASSLGGLQSSYNEQFF
TRBV12-3/TRBV12-4	TRBJ2-7	CASSPLGHHYEQYF
TRBV28	TRBJ2-5	CASSLARGALQETQYF
TRBV20-1	TRBJ2-3	CSANRGSTDTQYF
TRBV12-3/TRBV12-4	TRBJ1-2	CASSSGARYTF
TRBV18	TRBJ1-1	CASSLLMMNTEAFF
TRBV29-1	TRBJ2-1	CSVPKHLGAGEQFF
TRBV12-1	TRBJ1-4	CASSGEGWFSFF
TRBV6-5	TRBJ2-5	CASSSASRGQETQYF
TRBV20-1	TRBJ1-4	CSARDPPTGVEKLFF
TRBV5-1	TRBJ2-7	CASSPRTDPYEQYF
TRBV18	TRBJ1-1	CASSPSTQGRLNTEAFF
TRBV6-1	TRBJ2-4	CASRTDRAAKNIQYF
TRBV10-3	TRBJ1-3	CAITQQGRTGGTIYF